This T cell receptor (beta chain) was documented in a study of blood T cell repertoires in COVID-19. CDR1 and CDR2 (germline): SGDLS, YYNGEE. V was clipped by 3 bases and J by 0 bases; unmatched bases: 1. The CDR3 runs 14 residues. The protocol was immunoSEQ multiplex PCR, while the TCRdb copy is restricted to in-frame clones and leaves out a portion. The sample records about 190,000 clones, 90% being singletons. As regards this clone: Other DNA sequences within the sample encode an identical CDR3.

Sequencing used peripheral blood. The rearrangement uses TRBV9 and TRBJ1-1, with 8 bases that match TRBD1. This TCR was recovered from a middle-aged man with acute or convalescent COVID-19. CDR3 loop: CASSAGGLNTEAFF. The CDR3 bases are TGTGCCAGCAGCGCAGGGGGCTTGAACACTGAAGCTTTCTTT.